This T cell receptor beta chain is from a study of shared clonotypes between healthy human individuals. Caucasian adults living in Nashville, Tennessee, provided all samples. This clone was recorded only once. Its specificity is not known. Study-wide results and limits: Sharing across four donors was seen in 4% to 5.5% of naive CD4 clonotypes.

Some clones are missing from TCRdb's copy, which holds only in-frame ones; the method was immunoSEQ multiplex PCR. The sample carries about 360,000 clones, around 79% recorded once. Germline-derived CDR1 and CDR2 are MNHEY and SVGAGI. The CDR3 runs to 14 residues. Trimming pared 5 bases from V and 0 bases from J, leaving 5 bases between. The chain recombines TRBV6-5 with TRBJ2-6, with D hard to call. The sequence was collected from a man aged 30 to 39 in good health. The sample was memory CD4+ T cells sorted from blood. Subset reported: CD45RA-negative fraction. The CDR3 bases are TGTGCCAGCAGTCCAAGCTCTGGGGCCAACGTCCTGACTTTC. Translating gives CASSPSSGANVLTF.